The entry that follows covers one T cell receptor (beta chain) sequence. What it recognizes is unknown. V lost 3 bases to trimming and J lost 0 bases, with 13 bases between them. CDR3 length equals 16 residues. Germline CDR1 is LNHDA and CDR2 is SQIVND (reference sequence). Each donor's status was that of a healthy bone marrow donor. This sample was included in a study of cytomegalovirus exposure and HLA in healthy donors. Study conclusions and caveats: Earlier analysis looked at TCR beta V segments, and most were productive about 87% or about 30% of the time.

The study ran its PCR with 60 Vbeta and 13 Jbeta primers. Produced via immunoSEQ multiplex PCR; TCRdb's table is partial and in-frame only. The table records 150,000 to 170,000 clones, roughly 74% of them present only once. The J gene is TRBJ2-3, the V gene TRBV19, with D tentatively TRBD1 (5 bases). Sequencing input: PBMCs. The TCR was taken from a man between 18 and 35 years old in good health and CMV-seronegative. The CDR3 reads CASSIGGRVSTDTQYF. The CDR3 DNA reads TGTGCCAGTAGTATCGGTGGCAGGGTGAGCACAGATACGCAGTATTTT.